The entry below gives a single T cell receptor beta chain sequence along with its context. These data originate in a study of shared clonotypes between healthy human individuals. Germline lookup yields CDR1 SGHTA and CDR2 FQGNSA. V lost 5 bases to trimming and J lost 4 bases; unmatched junction nucleotides: 5. The CDR3 contains 14 residues. Healthy HIV-negative adults without recent acute infections or vaccinations served as donors. The assay was immunoSEQ multiplex PCR, and TCRdb's table has in-frame clones only and misses some. The data show fewer than 1.8 million clones, with about 98.5% seen just once and over 0.3% held by the top ten.

The V and J genes are TRBV7-2 and TRBJ2-1, with TRBD1 matching over 7 bases. Input material: naive CD4+ T cells sorted from blood. Subset here: CD45RA+ positively selected. This receptor was identified in a man younger than 40 in good health. CDR3 sequence: CASSVDRVYNEQFF. CDR3 bases: TGTGCCAGCAGCGTTGACAGGGTATACAATGAGCAGTTCTTC.